The 31 T cell receptor beta chains below all came from one sample that was sequenced in a study of T cell responses to AZD1222 COVID-19 vaccine. Measured with immunoSEQ multiplex PCR; TCRdb has only the in-frame clones, and not every one. This table holds tens of thousands of clones, around 82% found once. The source material was peripheral blood, sampled 28 days after the second AZD1222 dose. All receptors derive from an adult who received the AZD1222 COVID-19 vaccine.

The V gene is TRBV7-6, the J gene TRBJ2-2; no clear D gene. The CDR3 is 15 residues long. CDR1 is SGHVS, CDR2 FNYEAQ, per germline. Between the trimmed V and J ends, which lost 6 bases and 1 base, there was a span of 12 bases. The CDR3 DNA sequence: TGTGCCAGCAGTCCCTGGACCGAGAACACCGGGGAGCTGTTTTTT. It translates to CASSPWTENTGELFF.

The rearrangement uses TRBV25-1 and TRBJ2-7; D is unclear. CDR1 and CDR2 (germline): MGHDK, SYGVNS. V lost 7 bases, J lost 3 bases, and 13 bases lay in between. This CDR3 region has 13 residues. CDR3 DNA: TGTGCCAGCACTGTCGCAGGCGGCTACGAGCAGTACTTC. Protein product: CASTVAGGYEQYF.

The rearrangement joins TRBV12-3 or TRBV12-4 to TRBJ2-1, with D hard to call. Trimming shortened V by 7 bases and J by 7 bases, and 11 bases separated the two germline ends. The CDR3 runs 12 residues. Here the CDR3 reads CASTLQTNEQFF. The CDR3 coding sequence is TGTGCCAGCACCCTCCAGACAAATGAGCAGTTCTTC.

The V and J genes are TRBV3-1 (or the pseudogene TRBV3-2) and TRBJ1-2, with D unclear. Germline V CDR1 and CDR2: LGHDT, YNNKEL (reference sequence). The CDR3 is 16 amino acids. V lost 0 bases, J lost 7 bases, and 18 bases lay in between. CDR3 nucleotide sequence: TGTGCCAGCAGCCAAGATCAATGGGCTAAGTTGAGTGGCTACACCTTC. Encoded protein: CASSQDQWAKLSGYTF.

This clone occurred a few times. The V and J genes are TRBV5-4 and TRBJ2-3; no reliable D call. The length of the CDR3 is 13 residues. The germline V and J ends were trimmed by 4 bases and 3 bases, with 9 bases remaining between them. The germline V gene encodes CDR1 SGHNT and CDR2 YYREEE (reference sequence). The DNA for the CDR3 is TGTGCCAGCAGCCTCCTCAGTACAGATACGCAGTATTTT. It yields the protein CASSLLSTDTQYF.

In DNA, the CDR3 is TGTGCCAGCAGGCAAGGGACAGCAACTAATGAAAAACTGTTTTTT. Its protein is CASRQGTATNEKLFF. The chain employs TRBV5-8 and TRBJ1-4, with 7 bases that match TRBD1. Germline V gene sequence: CDR1 SGHTS, CDR2 YDEGEE. V shed 5 bases, J shed 0 bases, and the junction held 4 bases outside the gene matches. CDR3 length equals 15 residues. The full variable domain, with the rest looked up from reference TRBV5-8 and TRBJ1-4, is EAGVTQSPTHLIKTRGQQATLRCSPISGHTSVYWYQQALGLGLQFLLWYDEGEERNRGNFPPRFSGRQFPNYSSELNVNALELEDSALYLCASRQGTATNEKLFFGSGTQLSVL.

This clone was recorded only once. V and J are TRBV6-5 and TRBJ1-2; tentative D call: TRBD1 (6 bases). Germline V gene data show CDR1 as MNHEY and CDR2 as SVGAGI. The CDR3 contains 15 residues. Between the trimmed V and J ends, which lost 7 bases and 2 bases, there was a span of 17 bases. The DNA for the CDR3 is TGTGCCAGCACTGGGACAACGGGGGGAAACTATGGCTACACCTTC. It encodes CASTGTTGGNYGYTF.

The chain employs TRBV12-3 or TRBV12-4 and TRBJ1-2; D ambiguous. The CDR3 contains 13 residues. The V gene lost 2 bases and the J gene lost 4 bases, with 8 bases spanning the gap. The CDR3 nucleotides are TGTGCCAGCAGTTTAAAGGAAACCTATGGCTACACCTTC. Translated, it gives CASSLKETYGYTF.

J is TRBJ1-1 and V is TRBV7-2; a possible D gene is TRBD1 (5 bases). The germline CDR1 and CDR2 sequences are SGHTA and FQGNSA. The V end lost 5 bases, the J end lost 5 bases, and 18 bases lay between the germline ends. The CDR3 sequence is 15 residues long. As DNA, the CDR3 is TGTGCCAGCAGCCCCCGTTCTGGCTGGGGGACTGAAGCTTTCTTT. Its translation is CASSPRSGWGTEAFF.

A single count supports this clone. The chain is built from TRBV14 and TRBJ1-4; 7 bases match TRBD1. V lost 0 bases, J lost 12 bases, and 7 bases stayed unmatched. Germline CDR1 and CDR2: SGHDN and FVKESK. The length of the CDR3 is 14 residues. DNA for the CDR3: TGTGCCAGCAGCCAAGATGTTCGACAGGGACAACTGTTTTTT. Residues: CASSQDVRQGQLFF.

By proportion, this clone is medium-sized. The chain links TRBV30 to TRBJ1-5, with no clear D. Trimming cost V 3 bases and J 0 bases, with 6 bases left between them. The CDR3 runs 13 residues. Germline loops: CDR1 GTSNPN, CDR2 SVGIG (reference sequence). In DNA, the CDR3 is TGTGCCTGGAGAAGCGATAGCAATCAGCCCCAGCATTTT. It encodes CAWRSDSNQPQHF.

CDR3 loop: CATGTVNNQPQHF. In DNA form, the CDR3 reads TGTGCCACCGGGACAGTCAACAATCAGCCCCAGCATTTT. The rearrangement uses TRBV19 and TRBJ1-5; 7 bases are shared with TRBD1. Germline V CDR1 and CDR2: LNHDA, SQIVND (reference sequence). The CDR3 covers 13 residues. The V and J ends lost 10 bases and 3 bases, in that order; junction bases with no gene match: 6.

This chain uses TRBV6-5 with TRBJ2-1, with a tentative D call TRBD1 (6 bases). V lost 6 bases, J lost 0 bases, and 12 bases lay in between. Germline assignment: CDR1 MNHEY and CDR2 SVGAGI. The CDR3 covers 15 residues. DNA of the CDR3: TGTGCCAGCAGGACCCAGACAGGCTCCTACAATGAGCAGTTCTTC. This encodes CASRTQTGSYNEQFF.

V and J are TRBV25-1 and TRBJ1-2; no clear D. Trimming shortened V by 0 bases and J by 13 bases, and 15 bases separated the two germline ends. Germline V gene data show CDR1 as MGHDK and CDR2 as SYGVNS. There are 13 residues in the CDR3. The DNA for the CDR3 is TGTGCCAGCAGTGAATATTTACCGGTTAGCCTCACCTTC. It yields the protein CASSEYLPVSLTF.

The chain couples TRBV7-2 to TRBJ2-2; 7 nucleotides align to TRBD1. Germline loops: CDR1 SGHTA, CDR2 FQGNSA. The CDR3 has 14 residues. V shed 2 bases, J shed 4 bases, and the junction held 1 base outside the gene matches. CDR3 amino acids: CASSLTGVTGELFF. The DNA for the CDR3 is TGTGCCAGCAGCTTAACAGGGGTCACCGGGGAGCTGTTTTTT.

This clone was recorded a few times. The chain is built from TRBV15 and TRBJ2-6, with 8 nucleotides matching TRBD1. The CDR3 totals 16 residues. Unmatched junction bases numbered 10, after V lost 3 bases and J lost 9 bases. The V gene's germline CDR1 is LNHNV and CDR2 YYDKDF (reference sequence). The CDR3 sequence is CATSSHSGTGGNVLTF. In nucleotides, the CDR3 is TGTGCCACCAGCAGCCATTCCGGGACAGGTGGCAACGTCCTGACTTTC.

This clone was counted a single time. This rearrangement joins TRBV10-3 to TRBJ1-1; D gene ambiguous. The V gene lost 3 bases and the J gene lost 14 bases, with 10 bases spanning the gap. The germline V gene encodes CDR1 ENHRY and CDR2 SYGVKD. The CDR3 length is 10 residues. The CDR3 loop is CAISEVPDFF. The CDR3 DNA reads as TGTGCCATCAGTGAAGTTCCCGACTTCTTT.

This clone was counted a few times. The chain has TRBV7-2 and TRBJ2-7; D call uncertain. CDR1 and CDR2 (germline): SGHTA, FQGNSA. Trimming stripped 4 bases from V and 0 bases from J, with 4 bases between. The CDR3 loop spans 12 amino acids. CDR3 sequence: CASSSSSYEQYF. Here the CDR3 DNA reads TGTGCCAGCAGCTCATCCTCCTACGAGCAGTACTTC. The full variable domain, its missing parts supplied by reference TRBV7-2 and TRBJ2-7, is GAGVSQSPSNKVTEKGKDVELRCDPISGHTALYWYRQSLGQGLEFLIYFQGNSAPDKSGLPSDRFSAERTGGSVSTLTIQRTQQEDSAVYLCASSSSSYEQYFGPGTRLTVT.

The J gene is TRBJ2-1, the V gene TRBV5-4, with 10 bases matching TRBD2. Germline V gives CDR1 SGHNT, CDR2 YYREEE (reference sequence). The CDR3 sequence is 16 residues long. Trimming took 4 bases from V and 7 from J; bases not matched to a gene: 11. CDR3 loop: CASSRSASGSANEQFF. The DNA of the CDR3 is TGTGCCAGCAGCCGATCAGCTAGCGGGAGTGCGAATGAGCAGTTCTTC.

This clone came up a few times. V is TRBV9 and J is TRBJ2-7; perhaps TRBD1 as D (6 bases). CDR3 size: 13 residues. Germline CDR1 is SGDLS and CDR2 is YYNGEE. With 0 bases removed from V and 6 bases from J, the gap between germline ends came to 10 bases. CDR3 sequence (DNA): TGTGCCAGCAGCGTAGAGCCGGACAGCGAGCAGTACGTC. Its translation: CASSVEPDSEQYV.

V usage is TRBV5-1 and J usage is TRBJ1-2, with D tentatively TRBD1 (5 bases). Deletions cut 0 bases from V and 4 bases from J, with 10 bases between. Germline loops: CDR1 SGHRS, CDR2 YFSETQ. This CDR3 has 14 amino acids. This chain's CDR3 is CASSLAGAGYGYTF. The CDR3 DNA sequence: TGCGCCAGCAGCTTGGCCGGGGCCGGCTATGGCTACACCTTC.

This clone was observed a few times. The chain is built from TRBV6-5 and TRBJ1-1, with D possibly being TRBD1 (6 bases). This CDR3 region has 12 residues. Trimming stripped 7 bases from V and 2 bases from J, with 8 bases between. The V gene's germline CDR1 is MNHEY and CDR2 SVGAGI. Written as DNA, the CDR3 is TGTGCCAGCACGGGGGGCAACACTGAAGCTTTCTTT. It yields the protein CASTGGNTEAFF.

This rearrangement joins TRBV27 to TRBJ1-2, with D hard to call. CDR3 length: 15 amino acids. Germline CDR1 reads MNHEY; CDR2 reads SMNVEV (reference sequence). The ends were cut back, 6 bases at V and 5 bases at J, with 19 bases in the middle. The CDR3 DNA follows: TGTGCCAGCAGCTCCGGGAGGTTTCCGGGTTATGGCTACACCTTC. Translated: CASSSGRFPGYGYTF.

The gene calls are TRBV7-9 and TRBJ1-6; the D is unclear. The CDR3 runs to 16 residues. The V gene lost 4 bases and the J gene lost 10 bases, with 20 bases spanning the gap. Looked up from germline, CDR1 is SEHNR and CDR2 is FQNEAQ (reference sequence). CDR3: CASSSHGRRFRSPLHF. The CDR3 DNA reads as TGTGCCAGCAGCTCCCATGGGAGACGATTTCGGTCACCCCTCCACTTT. Looking up the rest from reference TRBV7-9 and TRBJ1-6 gives the full variable domain: DTGVSQNPRHKITKRGQNVTFRCDPISEHNRLYWYRQTLGQGPEFLTYFQNEAQLEKSRLLSDRFSAERPKGSFSTLEIQRTEQGDSAMYLCASSSHGRRFRSPLHFGNGTRLTVT.

This chain uses TRBV24-1 with TRBJ2-5; TRBD2 matches 8 bases. The germline V gene has CDR1 KGHDR and CDR2 SFDVKD. Trimming took 3 bases from V and 3 from J; bases not matched to a gene: 5. The CDR3 contains 15 residues. The CDR3 region is CATSDPAGGEETQYF. CDR3 in DNA: TGTGCCACCAGTGATCCGGCGGGGGGCGAAGAGACCCAGTACTTC.

V usage is TRBV6-4 and J usage is TRBJ2-1; TRBD2 is a possible D gene (6 bases). Germline CDR1 and CDR2: MRHNA and SNTAGT. This CDR3 spans 11 amino acids. Trimming left V 4 bases short and J 14 bases short, with 12 bases between. The CDR3 is CASSGGGEKFF. The CDR3 DNA reads TGTGCCAGCAGTGGGGGCGGGGAAAAGTTCTTC.

V gene TRBV18 combines with J gene TRBJ2-6, with D uncertain. Trimming took 3 bases from V and 4 from J, leaving 7 bases between them. The CDR3 covers 14 residues. CDR1 and CDR2 (germline): KGHSH, LQKENI. CDR3 protein: CASSPDGGANVLTF. CDR3 DNA: TGTGCCAGCTCACCGGACGGGGGGGCCAACGTCCTGACTTTC.

The rearrangement joins TRBV6-5 to TRBJ1-1, with D perhaps matching TRBD1 (6 bases). CDR1 and CDR2 (germline): MNHEY, SVGAGI. V lost 2 bases and J 10 bases, leaving 14 bases between the germline ends. This CDR3 has 13 residues. The CDR3 is CASSYPGQRGAFF. In DNA form, the CDR3 reads TGTGCCAGCAGTTACCCGGGACAAAGGGGAGCTTTCTTT.

This chain joins TRBV10-3 and TRBJ2-1; 8 bases are shared with TRBD1. Germline CDR1 is ENHRY and CDR2 is SYGVKD. This CDR3 is 14 amino acids long. The trim removed 3 bases at V and 3 bases at J, leaving 1 base unmatched. The CDR3 DNA reads as TGTGCCATCAGTGACACAGGGGGCTACAATGAGCAGTTCTTC. It specifies CAISDTGGYNEQFF.

This chain connects TRBV6-2 or TRBV6-3 to TRBJ2-3; tentatively, D is TRBD2 (5 bases). Germline V gene lookup returns CDR1 MNHEY and CDR2 SVGEGT. This CDR3 is 15 amino acids long. V lost 2 bases, J lost 2 bases, and 11 bases lay in between. CDR3 sequence: CASSYRTPNTDTQYF. In nucleotides, the CDR3 is TGTGCCAGCAGTTACAGGACTCCTAACACAGATACGCAGTATTTT.

V and J are TRBV19 and TRBJ2-7; unclear D gene. With 2 bases removed from V and 6 bases from J, the gap between germline ends came to 11 bases. The CDR3 is 13 amino acids. CDR1 is LNHDA, CDR2 SQIVND, per germline (reference sequence). The DNA of the CDR3 is TGTGCCAGTAGTATAAGCCTAGGAAGCGAGCAGTACGTC. As protein: CASSISLGSEQYV.